This T cell receptor beta chain was identified during a study of blood T cell repertoires in COVID-19. Overall study context: Both acute and convalescent COVID-19 samples were obtained from the United States, Italy and Spain. From T cells, B-cell-depleted T cells, or PBMCs came the material, which was cDNA or gDNA.

Methods used by the authors: Amplification of reference gene primers provided the estimated nucleated cell counts. TCRdb's table, derived via immunoSEQ multiplex PCR, lists solely in-frame clones and lacks some. V and J calls and clone size come straight from that table; D and trimming were deduced from the DNA. The table records more than 400,000 clones, around 90% of them present only once. As regards this clone: Compared with germline, one end of the junction differs, possibly owing to a read error.

This CDR3 is built from 15 residues. Per germline, CDR1 MNHNS and CDR2 SASEGT. Those who participated ranged in age from roughly 18 to 90 years and resided in around 22 US areas. Sequencing used PBMCs or T cells enriched from blood (not recorded which). The rearrangement links TRBV6-1 to TRBJ2-2; 13 nucleotides agree with TRBD2. This clonotype was sampled from a man aged 18-30 years who had recovered from COVID-19. CDR3 protein: CASREGTSGTGELFF. CDR3 DNA: TGTGCCAGCAGGGAAGGGACTAGCGGGACAGGGGAGCTGTTTTTT.